The clone carrying this T cell receptor (beta chain) has ten or more counts. Its target is unknown. This sample was included in a study of beta chain features in type 1 diabetes. Findings and caveats of the study: Junctions at VDJ sites from type 1 diabetes patients had fewer insertions and more deletions. It was among patients, rather than healthy donors, that naive, central memory and Treg TCRB repertoires appeared more similar.

Every bit of the isolated RNA underwent reverse transcription, so sequencing read expressed TCRB transcripts. The assay was immunoSEQ multiplex PCR, and TCRdb's table has in-frame clones only and misses some. The table has about 140,000 clones, about 9.7% seen once; the top ten hold 0.55% to 0.75%. About 110 mL of blood, on average, came from one heparinised draw per donor. The sequencing input was central memory CD4+ T cells from blood. The receptor's source is a woman aged 40 to 50 in good health.

CDR3 in DNA: TGTGCCTCCCGGGGGACGGCGAACACCGGGGAGCTGTTTTTT. Translating it yields CASRGTANTGELFF. This chain links TRBV19 with TRBJ2-2, with a weak D call TRBD2 (6 bases). The germline V gene has CDR1 LNHDA and CDR2 SQIVND (reference sequence). The CDR3 length is 14 residues. The germline V and J ends were trimmed by 11 bases and 0 bases, with 13 bases remaining between them.